These 10 T cell receptor beta chains originate from one sample sequenced in a study of Ad26.COV2.S vaccination and SARS-CoV-2 variants. Only in-frame clones appear in the TCRdb table, and some are missing; sequencing was by immunoSEQ multiplex PCR. The sample records 500,000 or so clones, around nine tenths being singletons. The treatment is: 15 to 20 received Ad26.COV2.S at low or high dose, single or two shots; roughly five received placebo; per-sample allocation not given. Samples were taken on day 63 after the first vaccine or placebo injection. The source material was peripheral blood, sampled in a trial of Ad26.COV2.S vaccine versus placebo. The receptors shown here come from a person aged 18-60 years who received the Ad26.COV2.S COVID-19 vaccine or a placebo.

This clone came up once. The chain couples TRBV29-1 to TRBJ2-2; a weak D match, TRBD2 (5 bases). CDR1 is SQVTM and CDR2 is ANQGSEA in the germline V gene. The CDR3 contains 14 residues. Trimming left V 6 bases short and J 4 bases short, with 15 bases between. CDR3 DNA sequence: TGCAGCGTGGTCGTAGGGAGTGGCACCGGGGAGCTGTTTTTT. It specifies CSVVVGSGTGELFF.

The J gene is TRBJ1-3, the V gene TRBV11-2; D gene unclear. V shed 3 bases and J shed 8 bases, with 11 bases lying between them. The CDR3 loop spans 13 amino acids. The germline V gene has CDR1 SGHAT and CDR2 FQNNGV. The CDR3 sequence is CASSFYTSDTIYF. The CDR3 DNA sequence: TGTGCCAGCAGCTTCTATACAAGCGACACCATATATTTT.

The chain recombines TRBV24-1 with TRBJ2-1; possible D gene TRBD2, 7 bases. Germline V gene lookup returns CDR1 KGHDR and CDR2 SFDVKD. This CDR3 spans 14 amino acids. Deletions cut 9 bases from V and 5 bases from J, with 16 bases between. CDR3 DNA sequence: TGTGCCACCTCGGGGGGCGGTAAAAACAATGAGCAGTTCTTC. Its translation is CATSGGGKNNEQFF.

V and J are TRBV6-2 or TRBV6-3 and TRBJ2-5; 9 nucleotides agree with TRBD2. The CDR3 has 16 residues. Trimming at V came to 4 bases and at J to 4 bases, leaving 10 bases not matched to a gene. Germline loops: CDR1 MNHEY, CDR2 SVGEGT. Here the CDR3 reads CASSSARGLALETQYF. CDR3 DNA: TGTGCCAGCAGTTCCGCAAGGGGACTAGCATTAGAGACCCAGTACTTC.

In nucleotides, the CDR3 is TGCGCCAGCAGCCGGGCGTTCCGGGAGACCCAGTACTTC. This translates into CASSRAFRETQYF. The chain couples TRBV5-1 to TRBJ2-5; D call uncertain. Germline values: CDR1 SGHRS, CDR2 YFSETQ. This CDR3 comprises 13 residues. V shed 4 bases and J shed 5 bases, with 12 bases lying between them. The entire variable domain, with the rest obtained from reference TRBV5-1 and TRBJ2-5, is as follows: KAGVTQTPRYLIKTRGQQVTLSCSPISGHRSVSWYQQTPGQGLQFLFEYFSETQRNKGNFPGRFSGRQFSNSRSEMNVSTLELGDSALYLCASSRAFRETQYFGPGTRLLVL.

The chain joins TRBV4-2 to TRBJ2-7, with D hard to call. Per germline, CDR1 LGHNA and CDR2 YNFKEQ. This CDR3 region has 16 residues. V gave up 1 base and J gave up 4 bases, with 17 bases separating them. The DNA for the CDR3 is TGTGCCAGCAGCCAAGTGGCAAGCGCCGGTTGGTACGAGCAGTACTTC. Translating it yields CASSQVASAGWYEQYF.

This chain joins TRBV2 and TRBJ1-3; the D gene is possibly TRBD1 (5 bases). The length of the CDR3 is 13 residues. Germline CDR1 is SNHLY and CDR2 is FYNNEI. Trimming removed 4 bases at V and 1 base at J, with 5 bases between. The CDR3 sequence is CASSAGSGNTIYF. The DNA for the CDR3 is TGTGCCAGCAGTGCAGGGTCTGGAAACACCATATATTTT.

The rearrangement joins TRBV9 to TRBJ2-1; the D gene is possibly TRBD1 (6 bases). CDR1 and CDR2 (germline): SGDLS, YYNGEE. Trimming removed 1 base from V and 4 bases from J, with 12 bases in between. This CDR3 region has 15 residues. For the CDR3, the DNA is TGTGCCAGCAGCGTAATGGGGACACCTTACAATGAGCAGTTCTTC. It yields the protein CASSVMGTPYNEQFF.

This sequence joins TRBV25-1 and TRBJ2-2; D is perhaps TRBD2 (5 bases). This CDR3 comprises 13 residues. CDR1 is MGHDK, CDR2 SYGVNS, per germline. V lost 5 bases and J lost 1, with 5 bases in between. CDR3 protein: CASSRGNTGELFF. The CDR3, as DNA: TGTGCCAGCAGTCGGGGGAACACCGGGGAGCTGTTTTTT.

The chain couples TRBV20-1 to TRBJ2-3; D might be TRBD1 or TRBD2, each matching 5 bases. The V gene's germline CDR1 is DFQATT and CDR2 SNEGSKA (reference sequence). There are 15 residues in the CDR3. V was trimmed by 3 bases and J by 0 bases, leaving 13 bases between them. The CDR3 sequence is CSASEREGSTDTQYF. For the CDR3, the DNA is TGCAGTGCTAGTGAACGAGAGGGGAGCACAGATACGCAGTATTTT.